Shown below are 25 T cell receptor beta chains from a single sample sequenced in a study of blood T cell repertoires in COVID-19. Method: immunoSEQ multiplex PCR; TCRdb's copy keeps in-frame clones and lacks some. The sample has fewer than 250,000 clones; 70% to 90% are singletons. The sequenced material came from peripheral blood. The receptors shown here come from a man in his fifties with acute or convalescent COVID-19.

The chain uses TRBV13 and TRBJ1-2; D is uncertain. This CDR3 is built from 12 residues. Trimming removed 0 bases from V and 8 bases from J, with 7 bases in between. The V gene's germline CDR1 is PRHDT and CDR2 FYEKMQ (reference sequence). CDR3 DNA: TGTGCCAGCAGCTTAGGGCAGTACGGCTACACCTTC. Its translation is CASSLGQYGYTF.

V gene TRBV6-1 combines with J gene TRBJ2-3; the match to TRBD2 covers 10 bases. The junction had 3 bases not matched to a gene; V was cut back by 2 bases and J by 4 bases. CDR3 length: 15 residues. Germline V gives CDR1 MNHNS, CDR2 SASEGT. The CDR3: CASSEISGRPDTQYF. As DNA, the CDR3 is TGTGCCAGCAGTGAAATTAGCGGGAGGCCAGATACGCAGTATTTT.

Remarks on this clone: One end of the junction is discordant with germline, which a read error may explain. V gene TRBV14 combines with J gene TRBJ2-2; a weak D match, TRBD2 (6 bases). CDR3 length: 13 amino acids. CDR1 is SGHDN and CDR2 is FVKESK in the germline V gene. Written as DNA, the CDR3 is TGTGCCAGCAGCCAATACGAGGCGGGACGTAAGATTTTT. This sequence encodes CASSQYEAGRKIF.

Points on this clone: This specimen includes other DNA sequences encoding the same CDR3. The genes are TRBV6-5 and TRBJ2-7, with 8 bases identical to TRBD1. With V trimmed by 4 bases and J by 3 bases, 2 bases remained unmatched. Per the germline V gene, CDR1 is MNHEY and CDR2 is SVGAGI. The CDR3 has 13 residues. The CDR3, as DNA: TGTGCCAGCAGTTCCGGGACAGGCTACGAGCAGTACTTC. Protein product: CASSSGTGYEQYF.

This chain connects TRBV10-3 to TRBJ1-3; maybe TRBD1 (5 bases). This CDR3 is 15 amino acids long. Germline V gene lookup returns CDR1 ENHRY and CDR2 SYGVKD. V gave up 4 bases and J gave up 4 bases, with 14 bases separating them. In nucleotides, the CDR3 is TGTGCCATCAGTGGACATGGGGCGTCCGGAAACACCATATATTTT. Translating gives CAISGHGASGNTIYF.

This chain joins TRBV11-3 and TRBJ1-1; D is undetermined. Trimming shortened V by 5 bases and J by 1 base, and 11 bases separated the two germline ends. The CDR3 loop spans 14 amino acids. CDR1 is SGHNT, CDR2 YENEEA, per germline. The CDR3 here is CASSLGLQNTEAFF. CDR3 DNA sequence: TGTGCCAGCAGCCTCGGACTGCAGAACACTGAAGCTTTCTTT.

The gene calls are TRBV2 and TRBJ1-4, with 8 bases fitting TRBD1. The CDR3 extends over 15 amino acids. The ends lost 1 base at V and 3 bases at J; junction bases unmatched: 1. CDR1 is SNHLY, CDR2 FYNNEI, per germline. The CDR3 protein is CASSEVGQANEKLFF. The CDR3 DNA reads TGTGCCAGCAGTGAAGTGGGACAGGCTAATGAAAAACTGTTTTTT.

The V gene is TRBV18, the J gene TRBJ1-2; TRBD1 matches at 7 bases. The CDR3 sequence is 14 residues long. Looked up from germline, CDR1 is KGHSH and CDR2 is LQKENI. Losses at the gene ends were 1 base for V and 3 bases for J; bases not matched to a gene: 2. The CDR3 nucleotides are TGTGCCAGCTCACCACAGGGGGCAGACTATGGCTACACCTTC. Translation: CASSPQGADYGYTF.

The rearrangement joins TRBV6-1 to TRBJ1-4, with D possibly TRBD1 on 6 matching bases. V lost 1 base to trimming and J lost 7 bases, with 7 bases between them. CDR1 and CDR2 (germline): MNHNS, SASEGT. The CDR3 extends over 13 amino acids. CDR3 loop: CASSEGTVEKLFF. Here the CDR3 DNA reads TGTGCCAGCAGTGAAGGGACAGTTGAAAAACTGTTTTTT.

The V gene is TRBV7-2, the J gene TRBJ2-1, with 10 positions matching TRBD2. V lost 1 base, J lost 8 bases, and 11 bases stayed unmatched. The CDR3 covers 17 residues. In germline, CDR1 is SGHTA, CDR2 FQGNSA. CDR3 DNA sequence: TGTGCCAGCAGCTTAGAGCGTCTAGCGGGAGTCCGTGATGAGCAGTTCTTC. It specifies CASSLERLAGVRDEQFF.

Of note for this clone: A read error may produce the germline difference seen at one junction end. The CDR3 sequence: CASSFGQANTDTQYF. CDR3 in DNA: TGTGCTAGCAGCTTCGGACAGGCAAACACAGATACGCAGTATTTT. The chain joins TRBV7-7 to TRBJ2-3; TRBD1 agrees at 7 bases. Germline V CDR1 and CDR2: SSHAT, FNYEAQ (reference sequence). CDR3 length: 15 amino acids.

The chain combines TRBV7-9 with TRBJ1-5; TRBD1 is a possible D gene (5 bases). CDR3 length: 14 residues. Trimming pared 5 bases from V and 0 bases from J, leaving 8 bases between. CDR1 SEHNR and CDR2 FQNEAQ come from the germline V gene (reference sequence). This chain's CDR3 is CASSAGGSNQPQHF. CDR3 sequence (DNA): TGTGCCAGCAGCGCCGGGGGTAGCAATCAGCCCCAGCATTTT.

CDR3 amino acids: CASRPSRGVNTGELFF. The CDR3 DNA is TGTGCCAGCAGGCCCTCCAGGGGAGTGAACACCGGGGAGCTGTTTTTT. The chain couples TRBV27 to TRBJ2-2, with a tentative D call TRBD1 (6 bases). Germline V gene sequence: CDR1 MNHEY, CDR2 SMNVEV (reference sequence). Deletions cut 6 bases from V and 1 base from J, with 15 bases between. CDR3 length: 16 residues.

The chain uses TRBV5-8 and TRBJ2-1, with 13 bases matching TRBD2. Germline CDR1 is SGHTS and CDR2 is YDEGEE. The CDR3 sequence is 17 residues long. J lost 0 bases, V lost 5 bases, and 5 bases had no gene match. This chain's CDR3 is CASSLTSGRSSYNEQFF. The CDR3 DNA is TGTGCCAGCAGTTTGACTAGCGGGAGGAGCTCCTACAATGAGCAGTTCTTC.

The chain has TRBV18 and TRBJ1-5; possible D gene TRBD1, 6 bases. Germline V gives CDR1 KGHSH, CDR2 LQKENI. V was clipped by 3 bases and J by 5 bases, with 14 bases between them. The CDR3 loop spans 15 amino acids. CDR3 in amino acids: CASSPRGRLDQPQHF. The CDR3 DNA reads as TGTGCCAGCTCACCCAGGGGTAGGTTGGATCAGCCCCAGCATTTT.

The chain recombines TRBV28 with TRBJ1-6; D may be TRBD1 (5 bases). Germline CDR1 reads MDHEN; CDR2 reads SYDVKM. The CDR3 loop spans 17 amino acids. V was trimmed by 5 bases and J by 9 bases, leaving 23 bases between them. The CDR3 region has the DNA TGTGCCAGCAGTCCAGGTTCTCGGGGGGTCACAATTTCACCCCTCCACTTT. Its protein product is CASSPGSRGVTISPLHF.

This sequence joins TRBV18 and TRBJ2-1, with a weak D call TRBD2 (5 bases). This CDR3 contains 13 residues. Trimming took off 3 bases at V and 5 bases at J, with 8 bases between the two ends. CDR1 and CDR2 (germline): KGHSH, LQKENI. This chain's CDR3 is CASSPDGNNEQFF. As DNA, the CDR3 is TGTGCCAGCTCACCCGACGGGAACAATGAGCAGTTCTTC.

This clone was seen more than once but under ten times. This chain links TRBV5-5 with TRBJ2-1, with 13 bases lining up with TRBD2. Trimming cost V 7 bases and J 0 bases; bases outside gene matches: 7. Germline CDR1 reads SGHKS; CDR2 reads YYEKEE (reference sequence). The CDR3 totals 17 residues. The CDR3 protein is CASWGLAGTRSYNEQFF. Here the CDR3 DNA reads TGTGCCAGCTGGGGACTAGCGGGGACCCGCTCCTACAATGAGCAGTTCTTC.

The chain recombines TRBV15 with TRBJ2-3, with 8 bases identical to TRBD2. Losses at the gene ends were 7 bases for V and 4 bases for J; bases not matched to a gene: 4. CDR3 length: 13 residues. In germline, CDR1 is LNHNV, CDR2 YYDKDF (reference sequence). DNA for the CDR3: TGTGCCACCAAGAAGCGGGAGTCAGATACGCAGTATTTT. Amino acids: CATKKRESDTQYF.

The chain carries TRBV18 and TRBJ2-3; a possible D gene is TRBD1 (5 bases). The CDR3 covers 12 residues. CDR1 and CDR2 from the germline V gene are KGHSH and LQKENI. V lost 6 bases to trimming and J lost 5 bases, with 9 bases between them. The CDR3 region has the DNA TGTGCCAGCTCGTCAGGGTTAGATACGCAGTATTTT. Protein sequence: CASSSGLDTQYF.

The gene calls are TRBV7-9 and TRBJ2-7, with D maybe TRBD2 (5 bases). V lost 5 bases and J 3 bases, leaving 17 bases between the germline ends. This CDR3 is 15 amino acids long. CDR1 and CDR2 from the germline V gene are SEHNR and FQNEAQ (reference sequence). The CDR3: CASSLRLEDGYEQYF. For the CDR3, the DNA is TGTGCCAGCAGCCTCAGATTGGAGGACGGCTACGAGCAGTACTTC.

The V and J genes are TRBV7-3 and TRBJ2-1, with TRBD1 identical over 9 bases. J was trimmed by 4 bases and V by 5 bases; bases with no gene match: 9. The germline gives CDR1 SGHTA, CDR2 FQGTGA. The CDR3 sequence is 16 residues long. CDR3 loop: CASSRVGTGTYNEQFF. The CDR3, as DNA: TGTGCCAGCAGCCGAGTGGGGACAGGGACTTACAATGAGCAGTTCTTC.

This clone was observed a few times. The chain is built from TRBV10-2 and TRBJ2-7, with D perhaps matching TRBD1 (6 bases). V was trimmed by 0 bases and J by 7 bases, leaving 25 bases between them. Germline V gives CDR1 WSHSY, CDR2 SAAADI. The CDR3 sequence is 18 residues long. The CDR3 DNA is TGCGCCAGCAGTGAGTCGCGGCGGCAGGGAGTGCCAAGGGGGGAGCAGTACTTC. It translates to CASSESRRQGVPRGEQYF.

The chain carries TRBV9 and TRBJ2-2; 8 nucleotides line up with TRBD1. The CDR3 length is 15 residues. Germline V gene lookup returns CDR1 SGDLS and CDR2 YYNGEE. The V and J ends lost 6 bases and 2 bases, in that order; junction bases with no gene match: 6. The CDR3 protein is CASTRQGTNTGELFF. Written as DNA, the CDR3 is TGTGCCAGCACTCGACAGGGGACAAACACCGGGGAGCTGTTTTTT.

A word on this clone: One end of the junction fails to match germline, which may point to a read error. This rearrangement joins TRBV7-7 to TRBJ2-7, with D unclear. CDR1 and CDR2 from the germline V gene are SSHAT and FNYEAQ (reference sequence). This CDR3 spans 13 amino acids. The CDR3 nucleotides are TGTGCTAGCAGCTTAGGTCCGGTTAACGAGCAGTACTTC. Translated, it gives CASSLGPVNEQYF.